The next 31 T cell receptor beta chains were all read from a single sample in a study of cytomegalovirus exposure and HLA in healthy donors. The PCR was carried out with 60 Vbeta primers and 13 Jbeta primers. The protocol was immunoSEQ multiplex PCR, while the TCRdb copy is restricted to in-frame clones and leaves out a portion. This sample yields a few hundred thousand clones, of which more than 80% are seen a single time; approximately 2.9% belongs to the top ten. The sequencing sample was made of PBMCs. The receptors here all came from a young man in good health and CMV-seronegative.

V usage is TRBV7-2 and J usage is TRBJ2-1, with D possibly TRBD2 on 6 matching bases. This CDR3 is built from 11 residues. The germline V gene encodes CDR1 SGHTA and CDR2 FQGNSA. The germline V and J ends were trimmed by 3 bases and 12 bases, with 9 bases remaining between them. CDR3 residues: CASSLDYAQFF. CDR3 DNA: TGTGCCAGCAGCTTGGACTATGCGCAGTTCTTC. Supplemented by reference TRBV7-2 and TRBJ2-1, the full variable domain reads GAGVSQSPSNKVTEKGKDVELRCDPISGHTALYWYRQSLGQGLEFLIYFQGNSAPDKSGLPSDRFSAERTGGSVSTLTIQRTQQEDSAVYLCASSLDYAQFFGPGTRLTVL.

V is TRBV27 and J is TRBJ2-3; D gene uncertain. CDR3 length equals 16 residues. Trimming pared 2 bases from V and 0 bases from J, leaving 12 bases between. Germline V gene lookup returns CDR1 MNHEY and CDR2 SMNVEV (reference sequence). The CDR3 nucleotides are TGTGCCAGCAGTTTAGCCCGGAGTCGGAGCACAGATACGCAGTATTTT. Protein: CASSLARSRSTDTQYF.

The CDR3 coding sequence is TGTGCCAGCAGCTTGGCTGGGGACAGGGGATACACTGAAGCTTTCTTT. Translating gives CASSLAGDRGYTEAFF. The chain is built from TRBV5-6 and TRBJ1-1, with TRBD1 identical over 10 bases. This CDR3 region has 16 residues. The V gene end was trimmed by 0 bases and the J gene end by 3 bases; junction bases not matched to a gene: 5. Germline V lookup: CDR1 SGHDT, CDR2 YYEEEE. The full variable domain, its missing parts supplied by reference TRBV5-6 and TRBJ1-1, is DAGVTQSPTHLIKTRGQQVTLRCSPKSGHDTVSWYQQALGQGPQFIFQYYEEEERQRGNFPDRFSGHQFPNYSSELNVNALLLGDSALYLCASSLAGDRGYTEAFFGQGTRLTVV.

The J gene is TRBJ1-2, the V gene TRBV5-6; 7 bases are a match to TRBD1. There are 15 residues in the CDR3. The germline CDR1 and CDR2 sequences are SGHDT and YYEEEE. With V trimmed by 3 bases and J by 4 bases, 9 bases remained unmatched. The chain's CDR3 is CASSSTGKLSYGYTF. DNA of the CDR3: TGTGCCAGCAGCTCGACAGGGAAACTGTCCTATGGCTACACCTTC.

The chain carries TRBV19 and TRBJ1-5; 8 bases line up with TRBD1. The J segment lost 3 bases and the V segment lost 4 bases, leaving 8 bases of the junction unmatched. The CDR3 length is 16 residues. Looked up from germline, CDR1 is LNHDA and CDR2 is SQIVND (reference sequence). The CDR3 sequence: CASSTPQGAVNQPQHF. DNA of the CDR3: TGTGCCAGTAGTACCCCTCAGGGGGCGGTCAATCAGCCCCAGCATTTT.

The chain has TRBV5-6 and TRBJ1-1; D remains ambiguous. Germline V gene sequence: CDR1 SGHDT, CDR2 YYEEEE. Between the trimmed V and J ends, which lost 4 bases and 1 base, there was a span of 5 bases. The CDR3 spans 12 residues. CDR3 in amino acids: CASSRSNTEAFF. The DNA of the CDR3 is TGTGCCAGCAGCCGTTCGAACACTGAAGCTTTCTTT.

V and J are TRBV7-3 and TRBJ2-2; D possibly corresponds to TRBD2 (6 bases). Germline V gene data show CDR1 as SGHTA and CDR2 as FQGTGA. V was shortened by 0 bases and J by 4 bases, with 15 bases between the two germline ends. This CDR3 spans 17 amino acids. In DNA form, the CDR3 reads TGTGCCAGCAGCTTAACTCTCAGGAGGGATCGCACCGGGGAGCTGTTTTTT. It is translated as CASSLTLRRDRTGELFF. Combining the CDR3 with reference TRBV7-3 and TRBJ2-2 gives the whole variable domain GAGVSQTPSNKVTEKGKYVELRCDPISGHTALYWYRQSLGQGPEFLIYFQGTGAADDSGLPNDRFFAVRPEGSVSTLKIQRTERGDSAVYLCASSLTLRRDRTGELFFGEGSRLTVL.

V gene TRBV7-6 combines with J gene TRBJ2-5; 12 bases are a match to TRBD2. This CDR3 spans 15 amino acids. V was pared by 6 bases and J by 5 bases, with 7 bases of the junction left unmatched. CDR1 is SGHVS and CDR2 is FNYEAQ in the germline V gene. As DNA, the CDR3 is TGTGCCAGCAGTTCTCTAGCGGGGGGGCCGGAGACCCAGTACTTC. Its protein product is CASSSLAGGPETQYF.

This chain connects TRBV6-5 to TRBJ1-3; no firm D call. V shed 0 bases and J shed 1 base, with 4 bases lying between them. CDR3 length: 14 amino acids. CDR1 is MNHEY, CDR2 SVGAGI, per germline. This CDR3 reads CASSYSESGNTIYF. The CDR3 DNA reads TGTGCCAGCAGTTACTCGGAGTCTGGAAACACCATATATTTT.

This clone showed up just a few times. This chain connects TRBV4-3 to TRBJ2-2; TRBD1 is a possible D gene (6 bases). The CDR3 spans 16 residues. The germline V gene encodes CDR1 LGHNA and CDR2 YSLEER. V shed 1 base and J shed 0 bases, with 9 bases lying between them. This CDR3 reads CASSQGTGTNTGELFF. CDR3 nucleotides: TGCGCCAGCAGCCAAGGCACAGGGACGAACACCGGGGAGCTGTTTTTT.

This chain links TRBV5-8 with TRBJ2-3, with a weak D call TRBD2 (5 bases). The CDR3 spans 16 residues. V lost 5 bases to trimming and J lost 6 bases, with 22 bases between them. Germline lookup yields CDR1 SGHTS and CDR2 YDEGEE. CDR3 coding DNA: TGTGCCAGCAGTCTTGTCGTGGGCGGTCCGGGGGATACGCAGTATTTT. Its protein is CASSLVVGGPGDTQYF.

This clone was found a few times. The rearrangement joins TRBV6-5 to TRBJ1-5, with D possibly matching TRBD1 (5 bases). V lost 6 bases, J lost 5 bases, and 11 bases lay in between. Germline V gene lookup returns CDR1 MNHEY and CDR2 SVGAGI. The CDR3 has 13 residues. The CDR3 sequence: CASSPDSHQPQHF. DNA for the CDR3: TGTGCCAGCAGCCCCGACAGCCATCAGCCCCAGCATTTT.

J is TRBJ1-2 and V is TRBV9; D gene uncertain. The ends were cut back, 0 bases at V and 3 bases at J, with 18 bases in the middle. The germline gives CDR1 SGDLS, CDR2 YYNGEE. The CDR3 loop spans 17 amino acids. CDR3 sequence reads: CASSVDEKRSSDYGYTF. CDR3 coding DNA: TGTGCCAGCAGCGTAGACGAAAAGAGGAGTTCAGACTATGGCTACACCTTC.

The chain employs TRBV27 and TRBJ2-5; 7 bases fit TRBD1. This CDR3 is 15 amino acids long. V lost 5 bases, J lost 1 base, and 7 bases stayed unmatched. The germline gives CDR1 MNHEY, CDR2 SMNVEV (reference sequence). Here the CDR3 DNA reads TGTGCCAGCAGTGACCGCTGGGACAGCCAAGAGACCCAGTACTTC. This gives the protein CASSDRWDSQETQYF.

The chain carries TRBV5-1 and TRBJ2-5, with 11 bases matching TRBD2. After removal of 4 bases from V and 1 base from J, the junction contained 6 bases not matched to a gene. The CDR3 runs to 16 residues. Germline lookup yields CDR1 SGHRS and CDR2 YFSETQ. CDR3 protein: CASSTASGGPQETQYF. CDR3 DNA sequence: TGCGCCAGCAGCACAGCTAGCGGGGGGCCCCAAGAGACCCAGTACTTC.

The gene calls are TRBV5-1 and TRBJ2-1, with a possible D match to TRBD2 (5 bases). Germline V CDR1 and CDR2: SGHRS, YFSETQ. The CDR3 consists of 14 residues. V lost 6 bases and J 8 bases, leaving 18 bases between the germline ends. Written as DNA, the CDR3 is TGCGCCAGCATCCCACTGACGGGATCGGATGAGCAGTTCTTC. This encodes CASIPLTGSDEQFF.

This chain uses TRBV5-1 with TRBJ1-4; D call uncertain. The CDR3 consists of 12 residues. The V end was cut by 0 bases, the J end by 8 bases, with 5 bases between. Germline V gene lookup returns CDR1 SGHRS and CDR2 YFSETQ. The CDR3 region has the DNA TGCGCCAGCAGCTTGGGAGGGGAAAAACTGTTTTTT. It encodes CASSLGGEKLFF.

CDR3 protein: CSGGQSPNEQYF. CDR3 coding DNA: TGCAGCGGTGGACAGAGCCCCAACGAGCAGTACTTC. The chain employs TRBV29-1 and TRBJ2-7; a possible D gene is TRBD1 (6 bases). This CDR3 comprises 12 residues. In germline, CDR1 is SQVTM, CDR2 ANQGSEA. The V gene lost 7 bases and the J gene lost 5 bases, with 15 bases spanning the gap.

The chain combines TRBV6-6 with TRBJ2-7; a possible D gene is TRBD2 (7 bases). CDR3 size: 15 residues. The V and J ends lost 2 bases and 2 bases respectively, with 13 bases between them. Germline CDR1 MNHNY, CDR2 SVGAGI (reference sequence). CDR3 bases: TGTGCCAGCAGTTACCGCGGGGGCTCACCCTACGAGCAGTACTTC. Amino acid sequence: CASSYRGGSPYEQYF.

The chain combines TRBV9 with TRBJ2-1; TRBD2 aligns across 14 bases. V shed 4 bases, J shed 5 bases, and the junction held 5 bases outside the gene matches. The germline CDR1 and CDR2 sequences are SGDLS and YYNGEE. This CDR3 has 16 residues. DNA of the CDR3: TGTGCCAGCAGCTTTGGACTAGCGGGGGGCGACAATGAGCAGTTCTTC. Translated, it gives CASSFGLAGGDNEQFF.

The chain carries TRBV7-9 and TRBJ2-7; 7 bases are shared with TRBD2. In germline, CDR1 is SEHNR, CDR2 FQNEAQ (reference sequence). Germline trimming cut 1 base from V and 3 bases from J; bases unmatched to any gene: 15. This CDR3 contains 18 residues. The CDR3 protein is CASSLVGLGYSRDYEQYF. CDR3 sequence (DNA): TGTGCCAGCAGCTTAGTTGGACTAGGATATAGCCGCGACTACGAGCAGTACTTC.

CDR3 loop: CASSTPGQGRPEAFF. As DNA, the CDR3 is TGTGCCAGCAGCACGCCGGGACAGGGCCGCCCTGAAGCTTTCTTT. The rearrangement joins TRBV7-3 to TRBJ1-1; TRBD1 agrees at 9 bases. Germline V CDR1 and CDR2: SGHTA, FQGTGA. CDR3 length: 15 amino acids. J was trimmed by 6 bases and V by 5 bases; bases with no gene match: 10.

The chain links TRBV10-2 to TRBJ2-1; tentatively, D is TRBD2 (5 bases). The CDR3 contains 14 residues. Trimming removed 0 bases at V and 5 bases at J, with 8 bases between. The V gene's germline CDR1 is WSHSY and CDR2 SAAADI. CDR3: CASSESRTHNEQFF. For the CDR3, the DNA is TGCGCCAGCAGTGAGTCGAGGACTCACAATGAGCAGTTCTTC.

The chain carries TRBV28 and TRBJ2-2; tentatively, D is TRBD2 (6 bases). CDR3 length equals 14 residues. The germline V gene encodes CDR1 MDHEN and CDR2 SYDVKM. V was clipped by 2 bases and J by 4 bases, with 8 bases between them. The CDR3 loop is CASSLSGSTGELFF. DNA of the CDR3: TGTGCCAGCAGTTTAAGCGGGTCCACCGGGGAGCTGTTTTTT.

This rearrangement joins TRBV6-5 to TRBJ2-2; D is uncertain. Deletions cut 5 bases from V and 6 bases from J, with 10 bases between. CDR3 length: 13 amino acids. Germline values: CDR1 MNHEY, CDR2 SVGAGI. CDR3 bases: TGTGCCAGCAGTACCAGTCACGCCGGGGAGCTGTTTTTT. It yields the protein CASSTSHAGELFF.

The chain employs TRBV4-1 and TRBJ1-2; TRBD1 might be the D (5 bases). Germline values: CDR1 MGHRA, CDR2 YSYEKL. With 0 bases removed from V and 8 bases from J, the gap between germline ends came to 16 bases. The CDR3 totals 15 residues. The CDR3 bases are TGCGCCAGCAGCCAAGATCAACCAGGGCTAGGGGGCTACACCTTC. Translated, it gives CASSQDQPGLGGYTF.

The chain combines TRBV19 with TRBJ1-1, with D perhaps TRBD1 (5 bases). CDR1 is LNHDA, CDR2 SQIVND, per germline (reference sequence). The CDR3 has 13 amino acids. Trimming shortened V by 5 bases and J by 3 bases, and 10 bases separated the two germline ends. The CDR3 region has the DNA TGTGCCAGTAGTCCAGGGAGGTACACTGAAGCTTTCTTT. Amino acids: CASSPGRYTEAFF.

The chain employs TRBV29-1 and TRBJ2-1; 11 nucleotides agree with TRBD1. Germline V gene sequence: CDR1 SQVTM, CDR2 ANQGSEA. The length of the CDR3 is 15 residues. The ends lost 7 bases at V and 7 bases at J; junction bases unmatched: 12. In DNA form, the CDR3 reads TGCAGCGGAGACACCGGGACAGGGGGTTTGAATGAGCAGTTCTTC. It specifies CSGDTGTGGLNEQFF.

This clone was recorded once. The chain carries TRBV9 and TRBJ2-1; TRBD1 matches 9 bases. The CDR3 is 15 residues long. Germline loops: CDR1 SGDLS, CDR2 YYNGEE. V trimming: 4 bases; J trimming: 7 bases; junction bases outside the gene matches: 9. Written as DNA, the CDR3 is TGTGCCAGCAGCTCACAGGGGGCAGGTCTGAATGAGCAGTTCTTC. Translation gives CASSSQGAGLNEQFF.

This chain links TRBV7-9 with TRBJ2-7; tentatively, D is TRBD1 (6 bases). Trimming removed 0 bases at V and 5 bases at J, with 14 bases between. The CDR3 runs to 15 residues. The germline V gene encodes CDR1 SEHNR and CDR2 FQNEAQ (reference sequence). The CDR3 is CASSLAVAGENEQYF. The CDR3 nucleotides read TGTGCCAGCAGCTTAGCGGTAGCAGGGGAGAACGAGCAGTACTTC.

The J gene is TRBJ2-3, the V gene TRBV5-1; D is undetermined. CDR3 size: 13 residues. Germline V lookup: CDR1 SGHRS, CDR2 YFSETQ. V was clipped by 7 bases and J by 0 bases, with 9 bases between them. CDR3 DNA: TGCGCCAGCGGGCTTGGGAGCACAGATACGCAGTATTTT. This translates into CASGLGSTDTQYF.